The 15 T cell receptor beta chains listed next were all sequenced from one sample in a study of T cell responses to AZD1222 COVID-19 vaccine. Libraries were prepared by immunoSEQ multiplex PCR; TCRdb keeps only in-frame clonotypes and omits some of them. This sample has 130,000 or so clones, with 80% to 90% found just once. The sequences come from peripheral blood, collected 28 days after the second AZD1222 dose. The source is an adult who received the AZD1222 COVID-19 vaccine.

V gene TRBV4-2 combines with J gene TRBJ2-2, with 7 positions matching TRBD1. J lost 6 bases, V lost 8 bases, and 6 bases had no gene match. CDR1 is LGHNA, CDR2 YNFKEQ, per germline. The CDR3 is 13 amino acids. The CDR3 loop is CASQLQGAGELFF. In nucleotides, the CDR3 is TGTGCCAGCCAGCTGCAGGGGGCCGGGGAGCTGTTTTTT.

This chain links TRBV30 with TRBJ1-2; D may be TRBD1 (6 bases). This CDR3 region has 14 residues. CDR1 and CDR2 (germline): GTSNPN, SVGIG (reference sequence). The V end lost 5 bases, the J end lost 7 bases, and 20 bases lay between the germline ends. CDR3 amino acids: CAWGPRGGSSGYTF. CDR3 bases: TGTGCCTGGGGTCCTCGCGGGGGCAGCTCTGGCTACACCTTC.

The chain employs TRBV30 and TRBJ2-6; 8 nucleotides match TRBD1. J gave up 1 base and V 4 bases, and 6 bases lay outside the gene matches. The CDR3 extends over 16 amino acids. The germline V gene encodes CDR1 GTSNPN and CDR2 SVGIG (reference sequence). The CDR3 DNA reads TGTGCCTGGAATGGACAGGGACCGTCTGGGGCCAACGTCCTGACTTTC. Protein sequence: CAWNGQGPSGANVLTF.

V usage is TRBV6-5 and J usage is TRBJ2-7; TRBD1 matches 7 bases. The CDR3 consists of 14 residues. Germline V gives CDR1 MNHEY, CDR2 SVGAGI. V lost 6 bases to trimming and J lost 0 bases; unmatched junction nucleotides: 5. The CDR3 bases are TGTGCCAGCAGGGACAGGACCAACTCCTACGAGCAGTACTTC. Translating it yields CASRDRTNSYEQYF.

The chain couples TRBV7-2 to TRBJ1-5; D perhaps matches TRBD1 (5 bases). Germline CDR1 SGHTA, CDR2 FQGNSA. CDR3 length: 12 residues. V lost 4 bases and J lost 6, with 7 bases in between. The CDR3 coding sequence is TGTGCCAGCAGCTCCCAGGGTCAGCCCCAGCATTTT. As protein: CASSSQGQPQHF.

The V and J genes are TRBV7-8 and TRBJ2-6; 7 nucleotides agree with TRBD1. The junction had 9 bases not matched to a gene; V was cut back by 5 bases and J by 2 bases. In germline, CDR1 is SGHVS, CDR2 FQNEAQ. The CDR3 is 17 amino acids. The CDR3 nucleotides read TGTGCCAGCAGCGTCCGGGACAGTTTAACTGGGGCCAACGTCCTGACTTTC. It translates to CASSVRDSLTGANVLTF.

This chain joins TRBV4-3 and TRBJ1-2, with no clear D. With 2 bases removed from V and 4 bases from J, the gap between germline ends came to 14 bases. The CDR3 loop spans 15 amino acids. Per the germline V gene, CDR1 is LGHNA and CDR2 is YSLEER. CDR3 region: CASSQSFEVIYGYTF. The DNA of the CDR3 is TGCGCCAGCAGCCAATCCTTCGAGGTGATCTATGGCTACACCTTC.

This chain uses TRBV18 with TRBJ1-1; TRBD1 matches at 7 bases. This CDR3 has 15 amino acids. The V and J ends lost 2 bases and 4 bases, in that order; junction bases with no gene match: 7. Germline CDR1 and CDR2: KGHSH and LQKENI. The CDR3 sequence: CASSPNRGGSTEAFF. CDR3 bases: TGTGCCAGCTCACCAAACAGGGGAGGATCCACTGAAGCTTTCTTT.

This clone was seen only once. The chain uses TRBV5-4 and TRBJ2-5, with TRBD2 identical over 7 bases. The CDR3 spans 17 residues. The germline gives CDR1 SGHNT, CDR2 YYREEE (reference sequence). The ends lost 3 bases at V and 2 bases at J; junction bases unmatched: 13. CDR3 region: CASSSMAGLAGQETQYF. CDR3 DNA: TGTGCCAGCAGCTCGATGGCGGGGTTAGCGGGTCAAGAGACCCAGTACTTC.

The CDR3 sequence is CASSDSTGRPEAFF. CDR3 DNA: TGCGCCAGCAGTGACTCTACCGGACGGCCAGAAGCTTTCTTT. The chain couples TRBV10-1 to TRBJ1-1; D unresolved. V lost 3 bases to trimming and J lost 8 bases, with 16 bases between them. CDR1 is WNHNN and CDR2 is SYGVQD in the germline V gene (reference sequence). The CDR3 covers 14 residues.

The chain has TRBV4-3 and TRBJ1-2, with TRBD1 matching 10 bases. Trimming removed 3 bases from V and 0 bases from J; junction bases left unmatched: 4. The length of the CDR3 is 16 residues. Germline V gene data show CDR1 as LGHNA and CDR2 as YSLEER. The CDR3 here is CASSQLTGGSNYGYTF. The CDR3, as DNA: TGCGCCAGCAGCCAGTTGACAGGGGGCTCTAACTATGGCTACACCTTC.

This sequence joins TRBV11-2 and TRBJ1-5, with D possibly being TRBD1 (6 bases). CDR3 size: 16 residues. The V end lost 4 bases, the J end lost 6 bases, and 19 bases lay between the germline ends. Germline V gene lookup returns CDR1 SGHAT and CDR2 FQNNGV. CDR3 protein: CASSSGWGQGAQPQHF. The CDR3 region has the DNA TGTGCCAGCAGCTCCGGCTGGGGACAAGGGGCTCAGCCCCAGCATTTT. The full variable domain, its missing parts supplied by reference TRBV11-2 and TRBJ1-5, is EAGVAQSPRYKIIEKRQSVAFWCNPISGHATLYWYQQILGQGPKLLIQFQNNGVVDDSQLPKDRFSAERLKGVDSTLKIQPAKLEDSAVYLCASSSGWGQGAQPQHFGDGTRLSIL.

The chain employs TRBV6-5 and TRBJ2-2, with TRBD1 matching over 8 bases. Germline loops: CDR1 MNHEY, CDR2 SVGAGI. This CDR3 is built from 16 residues. Trimming at V came to 2 bases and at J to 4 bases, leaving 6 bases not matched to a gene. The CDR3 DNA reads TGTGCCAGCAGTTACGGACAGGGCAGCTCCACCGGGGAGCTGTTTTTT. It is translated as CASSYGQGSSTGELFF.

This chain joins TRBV5-4 and TRBJ1-2; TRBD1 agrees at 7 bases. Germline loops: CDR1 SGHNT, CDR2 YYREEE (reference sequence). Unmatched junction bases numbered 7, after V lost 4 bases and J lost 7 bases. The CDR3 contains 13 residues. CDR3 residues: CASSPQGTGGYTF. In DNA, the CDR3 is TGTGCCAGCAGCCCACAGGGGACGGGTGGCTACACCTTC. Together with reference TRBV5-4 and TRBJ1-2, the CDR3 gives the full variable domain: ETGVTQSPTHLIKTRGQQVTLRCSSQSGHNTVSWYQQALGQGPQFIFQYYREEENGRGNFPPRFSGLQFPNYSSELNVNALELDDSALYLCASSPQGTGGYTFGSGTRLTVV.

V gene TRBV6-5 combines with J gene TRBJ1-2; D remains ambiguous. The V end lost 2 bases, the J end lost 5 bases, and 12 bases lay between the germline ends. Germline V gene data show CDR1 as MNHEY and CDR2 as SVGAGI. This CDR3 is built from 14 residues. In nucleotides, the CDR3 is TGTGCCAGCAGTTACGGCGTTACCGGGTATGGCTACACCTTC. Translation gives CASSYGVTGYGYTF.